The rows below give T cell receptor beta chains drawn from one sample of a study of T-cell reconstitution after alpha-beta-depleted transplantation in children. TCRdb re-called the PCR reads with MiXCR, one entry per CDR3 protein. The sample carries about 200,000 distinct CDR3 sequences, around 8.4% recorded once. The sequenced sample was PBMCs, mostly from graft donor cells, obtained 360 days after TCRalphabeta/CD19-depleted stem cell transplant. The receptors come from a male patient aged 2 to 9 who had a stem cell transplant for acute myeloid leukemia, so the T cells may come from the graft donor. Each CDR3 is given with its conserved first and last residue. The D gene is left open where the match is weak. Size values are once, few and many counts, or a class for expanded clones, and some rows have none.

>few|TRBJ2-2|TRBV5-5|NA
TGTGCCAGCAGCTTGTATCCAGGGGCAGGGACCGGGGAGCTGTTTTTT
CASSLYPGAGTGELFF
>NA|TRBJ2-3|TRBV20-1|TRBD2
TGCAGTGCTAGAGAGGGCGGGGGTACGCAGTATTTT
CSAREGGGTQYF
>few|TRBJ2-1|TRBV5-1|TRBD1
TGCGCCAGCAGCTTGAGAGCCGCCCCGACAGGGGAGGTCAATGAGCAGTTCTTC
CASSLRAAPTGEVNEQFF
>many|TRBJ2-2|TRBV5-6|NA
TGTGCCAGCAGCTTGGCCCATAACACCGGGGAGCTGTTTTTT
CASSLAHNTGELFF
>few|TRBJ2-5|TRBV15|TRBD1
TGTGCCACCAGCCGGACAGGGCTGGAGACCCAGTACTTC
CATSRTGLETQYF
>once|TRBJ2-1|TRBV7-9|NA
TGTGCCAGCAGCTTAGTTATTCGACCCAATGAGCAGTTCTTC
CASSLVIRPNEQFF
>many|TRBJ1-1|TRBV29-1|NA
TGCAGCGCCCTGCGACTAATGGGGACTGAAGCTTTCTTT
CSALRLMGTEAFF
>NA|TRBJ2-3|TRBV4-3|NA
TGCGCCAGCAGCCAAGACCCCTTGAAAAATACGCAGTATTTT
CASSQDPLKNTQYF
>many|TRBJ1-1|TRBV5-1|NA
TGCGCCAGCAGCTTCCCCGGCGGTGGAAACACTGAAGCTTTCTTT
CASSFPGGGNTEAFF
>NA|TRBJ1-5|TRBV30|NA
TGTGCCTGGAGTGTAGGGTCCTCAGGGGACCAGCCCCAGCATTTT
CAWSVGSSGDQPQHF
>NA|TRBJ2-3|TRBV11-2|TRBD2
TGTGCCAGCAGCCACCCCGTTAGGACTAGCGGGGGGCGCACAGATACGCAGTATTTT
CASSHPVRTSGGRTDTQYF
>many|TRBJ2-5|TRBV5-1|NA
TGCGCCAGCAGCTTGACCAGAGCTATTCGGGAGGAGACCCAGTACTTC
CASSLTRAIREETQYF
>NA|TRBJ2-1|TRBV4-1|TRBD2
TGCGCCAGCAGCCAAGATGGTTTCGGGGCGGGAGGTGAGAATGAGCAGTTCTTC
CASSQDGFGAGGENEQFF
>few|TRBJ1-1|TRBV29-1|NA
TGCAGCGTTGAAGATCGTGGGCAGAAGGTTAACACTGAAGCTTTCTTT
CSVEDRGQKVNTEAFF
>NA|TRBJ2-5|TRBV12-3/TRBV12-4|TRBD2
TGTGCCAGCAGTTTAGCTTCGGGGGGGGGACACCAAGAGACCCAGTACTTC
CASSLASGGGHQETQYF
>few|TRBJ2-1|TRBV14|TRBD1
TGTGCCAGCAGCCAAGATGGGACAGTTAATGAGCAGTTCTTC
CASSQDGTVNEQFF
>NA|TRBJ2-5|TRBV7-9|NA
TGTGCCAGCAGCTTATCGGGTTGGGGACACCACCAAGAGACCCAGTACTTC
CASSLSGWGHHQETQYF
>many|TRBJ1-2|TRBV12-3/TRBV12-4|NA
TGTGCCAGCAGCTCATTCCCGGGACACAGCTACTATGGCTACACCTTC
CASSSFPGHSYYGYTF
>NA|TRBJ1-1|TRBV10-3|NA
TGTGCCATCCGCCAGGGTGGGAACACTGAAGCTTTCTTT
CAIRQGGNTEAFF
>few|TRBJ2-7|TRBV10-3|NA
TGTGCCATCAGTTCCCAAGACTACGAGCAGTACTTC
CAISSQDYEQYF
>many|TRBJ2-5|TRBV12-3/TRBV12-4|NA
TGTGCCAGCAGTTGGGGGACTGGACTGAACTTC
CASSWGTGLNF
>NA|TRBJ2-1|TRBV7-6|NA
TGTGCCAGCAGCTTAGAGGGCCTAGCGCTACCCAATGAGCAGTTCTTC
CASSLEGLALPNEQFF
>NA|TRBJ2-7|TRBV20-1|NA
TGCAGTGCTAGAGATCGTAAGGTGGCCGAGCAGTACTTC
CSARDRKVAEQYF
>NA|TRBJ1-2|TRBV12-3/TRBV12-4|NA
TGTGCCAGCAGCCCCCGGGAAAACTATGGCTACACCTTC
CASSPRENYGYTF
>NA|TRBJ1-5|TRBV12-5|NA
TGTGCTAGTGGCGGTAAGCCAGTGGGTTATAGCAATCAGCCCCAGCATTTT
CASGGKPVGYSNQPQHF
>few|TRBJ2-1|TRBV11-1|TRBD2
TGTGCCAGCAGCTTAGCCGGGGGGGGGACCCTCTCCTACAATGAGCAGTTCTTC
CASSLAGGGTLSYNEQFF
>few|TRBJ2-7|TRBV20-1|NA
TGCAGTGCTAGAGCGGGCGGATTATACGAGCAGTACTTC
CSARAGGLYEQYF
>few|TRBJ2-4|TRBV12-3/TRBV12-4|TRBD2
TGTGCCAGCAGTCCGACTAGCGGAGTCTTAGCCAAAAACATTCAGTACTTC
CASSPTSGVLAKNIQYF
>NA|TRBJ2-2|TRBV12-3/TRBV12-4|TRBD1
TGTGCCAGCAGTTGGACAGGGAAGAACACCGGGGAGCTGTTTTTT
CASSWTGKNTGELFF
>few|TRBJ2-6|TRBV18|NA
TGTGCCAGCTCACCACGGGGGGGCGCTGGGGCCAACGTCCTGACTTTC
CASSPRGGAGANVLTF
>many|TRBJ2-7|TRBV10-3|NA
TGTGCCATCAGTGACCCTTGGTATCAGAGTTCCTACGAGCAGTACTTC
CAISDPWYQSSYEQYF
>many|TRBJ2-2|TRBV5-1|TRBD1
TGCGCCAGCAGCTTCGGGACAGCGAACACCGGGGAGCTGTTTTTT
CASSFGTANTGELFF
>NA|TRBJ1-1|TRBV12-5|TRBD1
TGTGCTAGTGGTTATGACAGGGCCACTGAAGCTTTCTTT
CASGYDRATEAFF
>NA|TRBJ2-5|TRBV10-3|NA
TGTGCCATCAGTGACCAGGCCGTCAGGGCCCAGTACTTC
CAISDQAVRAQYF
>many|TRBJ1-6|TRBV20-1|NA
TGCAGTGCTATTTCCAGTAATTCACCCCTCCACTTT
CSAISSNSPLHF
>many|TRBJ2-1|TRBV20-1|TRBD2
TGCAGTGCTAGACCGGGGGGGTCTTACAATGAGCAGTTCTTC
CSARPGGSYNEQFF
>NA|TRBJ2-2|TRBV7-6|NA
TGTGCCAGCAGAAACAAGAGGTTCACCGGGGAGCTGTTTTTT
CASRNKRFTGELFF
>many|TRBJ2-3|TRBV20-1|NA
TGCAGTGCCACGATGGGGACAGATACGCAGTATTTT
CSATMGTDTQYF
>many|TRBJ2-7|TRBV10-3|TRBD1
TGTGCCACTACGTTGGGACAGGAGAGGAATGGGCAGTACTTC
CATTLGQERNGQYF
>NA|TRBJ2-7|TRBV5-1|NA
TGCGCCAGCAGCTTGGAAGGGGTTTGGGGCTACGAGCAGTACTTC
CASSLEGVWGYEQYF
>NA|TRBJ2-4|TRBV30|TRBD1
TGTGCCTGGAGTGTAAGATGGACAGGGCTGAGTATAGCCAAAAACATTCAGTACTTC
CAWSVRWTGLSIAKNIQYF
>NA|TRBJ1-1|TRBV20-1|NA
TGCAGTGCTAGCCGTGGACAGCCTGAAGCTTTCTTT
CSASRGQPEAFF
>NA|TRBJ2-3|TRBV9|TRBD1
TGTGCCAGCAGCCCCTCCGGACAGGGACAAGCTACGCAGTATTTT
CASSPSGQGQATQYF
>many|TRBJ2-1|TRBV29-1|NA
TGCGGGGGGAATGCGGGTTCCTACAATGAGCAGTTCTTC
CGGNAGSYNEQFF
>NA|TRBJ2-5|TRBV20-1|TRBD2
TGCAGTGCTAGAGACACGACTAGCGGGATAGAGACCCAGTACTTC
CSARDTTSGIETQYF
>few|TRBJ1-3|TRBV12-3/TRBV12-4|NA
TGTGCCAGCAGTTTCTTGGTCTCTGGAAACACCATATATTTT
CASSFLVSGNTIYF
>NA|TRBJ1-1|TRBV13|NA
TGTGCCATGGGCTTCGCGGGGGAGAACACTGAAGCTTTCTTT
CAMGFAGENTEAFF